This entry describes one T cell receptor (beta chain). The table came from immunoSEQ multiplex PCR; TCRdb's copy has only in-frame clones and leaves some out. The top ten clones hold 2.5% to 3.5% of a sample with around 8,000 clones, around 83% of them seen once. This sample was included in a study of immune evolution from preneoplasia to lung adenocarcinoma. This receptor was obtained from a person aged 65 to 85 with lung adenocarcinoma. Input material: FFPE minimally invasive lung adenocarcinoma tissue.

CDR3 sequence (DNA): TGTGCCTGGGACAGGGAGGGCACTGAAGCTTTCTTT. Residues: CAWDREGTEAFF. This chain links TRBV30 with TRBJ1-1, with 7 bases matching TRBD1. Germline CDR1 is GTSNPN and CDR2 is SVGIG (reference sequence). The CDR3 spans 12 residues. V was pared by 5 bases and J by 4 bases, with 4 bases of the junction left unmatched.